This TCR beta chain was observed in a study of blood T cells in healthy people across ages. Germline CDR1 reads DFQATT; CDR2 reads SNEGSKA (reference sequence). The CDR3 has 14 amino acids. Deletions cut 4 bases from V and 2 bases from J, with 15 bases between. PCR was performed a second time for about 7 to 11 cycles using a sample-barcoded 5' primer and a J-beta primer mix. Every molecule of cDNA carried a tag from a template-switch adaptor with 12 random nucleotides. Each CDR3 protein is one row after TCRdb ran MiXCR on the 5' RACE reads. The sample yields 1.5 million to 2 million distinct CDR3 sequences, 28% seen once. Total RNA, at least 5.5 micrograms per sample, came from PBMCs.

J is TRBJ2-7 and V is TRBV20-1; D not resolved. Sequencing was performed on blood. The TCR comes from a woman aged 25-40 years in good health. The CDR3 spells CSATGSRAAYEQYF. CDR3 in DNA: TGCAGTGCTACCGGGTCCCGGGCAGCCTACGAGCAGTACTTC.